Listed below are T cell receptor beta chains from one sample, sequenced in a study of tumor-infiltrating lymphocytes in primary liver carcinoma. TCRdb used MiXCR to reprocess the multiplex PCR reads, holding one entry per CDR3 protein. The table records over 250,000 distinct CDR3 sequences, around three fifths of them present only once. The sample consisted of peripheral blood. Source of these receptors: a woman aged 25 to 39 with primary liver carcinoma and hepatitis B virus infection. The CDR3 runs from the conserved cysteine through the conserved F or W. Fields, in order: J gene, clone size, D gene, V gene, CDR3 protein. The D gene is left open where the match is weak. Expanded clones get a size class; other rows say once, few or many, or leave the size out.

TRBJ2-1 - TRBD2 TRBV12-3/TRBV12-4 CASSAYSGKYNEQFF
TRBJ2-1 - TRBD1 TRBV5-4 CASRLGTGVPEQFF
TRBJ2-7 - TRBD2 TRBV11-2 CASSPTGGYVRYF
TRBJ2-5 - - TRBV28 CASSLLTVGEETQYF
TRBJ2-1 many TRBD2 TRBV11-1 CASSLGGKGNEQFF
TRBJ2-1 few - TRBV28 CASSLTYSEQFF
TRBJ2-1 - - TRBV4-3 CTSSQERSSEQFF
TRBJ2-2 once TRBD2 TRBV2 CASRPNGLAGGPGMTAGELFF
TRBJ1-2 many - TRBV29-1 CSVGAGTANYGYTF
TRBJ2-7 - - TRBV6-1 CTSRAESSYEQYF
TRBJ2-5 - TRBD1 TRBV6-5 CASSKAGGLGFETKYF
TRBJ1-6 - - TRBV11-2 CASNLGYRAGSPLHF
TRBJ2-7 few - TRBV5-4 CASSLGRLYEQYF
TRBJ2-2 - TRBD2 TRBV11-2 CTSSLDLLAGGAGKLFF
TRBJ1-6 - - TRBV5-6 CASTLLREVNSPLHF
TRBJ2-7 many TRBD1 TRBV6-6 CASSGGQGTPYEQYF
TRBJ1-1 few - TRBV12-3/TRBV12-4 CANSLLESTEAFF
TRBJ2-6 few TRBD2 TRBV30 CAWSTSGVSGANVLTF
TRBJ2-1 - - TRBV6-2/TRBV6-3 CASIRGRDAYNEQFF
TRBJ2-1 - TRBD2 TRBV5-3 CARRVLTRSGRTSNEQFF
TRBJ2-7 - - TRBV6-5 CVSARGLADSYEQYF
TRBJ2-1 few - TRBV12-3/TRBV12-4 CASSPGRGRLALLSSYNEQFF
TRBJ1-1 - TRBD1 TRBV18 CARSPLAGTANTEAFF
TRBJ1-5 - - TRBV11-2 CASSIQWEQPRHF
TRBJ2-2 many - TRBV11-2 CASSTPSSYTGELFF
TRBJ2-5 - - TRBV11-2 CASSYQGAWGNVEAQYF
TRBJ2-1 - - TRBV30 CAWSRQPHEQFF
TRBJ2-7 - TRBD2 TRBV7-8 CASSWTSGTTYEQHF
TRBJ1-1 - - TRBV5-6 CASSLAPVSNTEVFF
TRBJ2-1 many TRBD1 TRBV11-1 CASSHGTGGIGNEQFF
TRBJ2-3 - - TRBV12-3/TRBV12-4 CASSPRIGQEADTQYF